This is a list of T cell receptor beta chains from one sample in a study of blood T cells in healthy people across ages. TCRdb analysed the 5' RACE reads with MiXCR anew, one entry per CDR3 protein. There are roughly 700,000 distinct CDR3 sequences in the sample; about a third occur only once, and 15% lies in the top ten. The sequenced material came from blood. These receptor sequences come from a woman older than 75 in good health. CDR3s include the opening cysteine and the closing phenylalanine or tryptophan. Fields, in order: V gene, clone size, J gene, D gene, CDR3 protein, CDR3 DNA. A D gene is named only where the DNA matches it firmly. Clone size is shown for a subset of rows, as once, few, many or a class of expanded clone.

>TRBV5-1|-|TRBJ2-1|TRBD2
CASSLSSGANEQFF
TGCGCCAGCAGCTTGTCTAGCGGGGCGAATGAGCAGTTCTTC
>TRBV20-1|many|TRBJ2-1|TRBD2
CSATLASGGFRSSYNEQFF
TGCAGTGCTACCCTTGCTAGCGGGGGGTTCCGGAGCTCCTACAATGAGCAGTTCTTC
>TRBV9|once|TRBJ1-2|TRBD1
CASSVEGQGAVGYTF
TGTGCCAGCAGCGTAGAGGGACAGGGGGCGGTTGGCTACACCTTC
>TRBV6-1|few|TRBJ1-2|TRBD1
CASSVAGQGNGDYGYTF
TGTGCCAGCAGTGTAGCGGGACAGGGTAACGGCGACTATGGCTACACCTTC
>TRBV5-1|many|TRBJ2-4|-
CASSLGRGGIQYF
TGCGCCAGCAGCTTGGGCAGGGGAGGCATTCAGTACTTC
>TRBV6-4|-|TRBJ1-1|-
CASRDSDAREAFF
TGTGCCAGCAGGGACTCCGATGCTCGGGAAGCTTTCTTT
>TRBV6-5|many|TRBJ1-5|-
CASRATGTSNQPQHF
TGTGCCAGCAGGGCTACAGGGACGAGCAATCAGCCCCAGCATTTT
>TRBV2|-|TRBJ1-5|-
CASSGRAEDQPQHF
TGTGCCAGCAGTGGGAGGGCAGAAGATCAGCCCCAGCATTTT
>TRBV27|-|TRBJ2-6|-
CASSSHGVGANVRTF
TGTGCCAGCAGTTCCCACGGGGTTGGGGCCAACGTCCGGACTTTC
>TRBV5-1|many|TRBJ2-3|-
CASSSTGTLSTDTQYF
TGCGCCAGCAGCTCCACCGGGACCCTTAGCACAGATACGCAGTATTTT
>TRBV7-9|-|TRBJ1-1|TRBD1
CASSPGGTEGRNTEAFF
TGTGCCAGCAGCCCCGGCGGGACAGAGGGCAGGAACACTGAAGCTTTCTTT
>TRBV4-1|many|TRBJ2-5|-
CASSQDPQGRRETQYF
TGCGCCAGCAGCCAAGATCCGCAGGGCCGGAGGGAGACCCAGTACTTC
>TRBV30|few|TRBJ1-4|-
CAWTGGTGTEKLFF
TGTGCCTGGACTGGCGGGACGGGGACTGAAAAACTGTTTTTT
>TRBV12-3/TRBV12-4|many|TRBJ1-5|-
CASSLIMGNQPQHF
TGTGCCAGCAGTTTAATTATGGGAAATCAGCCCCAGCATTTT
>TRBV20-1|-|TRBJ2-1|-
CSARPTAISYEQDF
TGCAGTGCTAGACCGACGGCAATCTCCTACGAGCAGGACTTC
>TRBV6-1|-|TRBJ2-7|-
CASSEAEGAPFEQYF
TGTGCCAGCAGTGAAGCGGAGGGGGCGCCCTTCGAGCAGTACTTC
>TRBV6-5|once|TRBJ1-3|TRBD1
CVSSQQGTGNTIYF
TGTGTCAGCAGTCAACAGGGGACTGGAAACACCATATATTTT
>TRBV4-3|few|TRBJ1-4|-
CASSQGSVGFEKLFF
TGCGCCAGCAGCCAAGGCTCAGTAGGATTCGAAAAACTGTTTTTT
>TRBV12-3/TRBV12-4|many|TRBJ2-3|TRBD2
CASSLRRERGGTQYF
TGTGCCAGCAGTTTACGGAGGGAGCGGGGGGGGACGCAGTATTTT
>TRBV30|-|TRBJ2-5|-
CAWRGRGTSAQYF
TGTGCCTGGAGGGGGAGGGGGACCTCGGCCCAGTACTTC
>TRBV7-8|many|TRBJ2-5|TRBD2
CASSLGLAGGRIETQYF
TGTGCCAGCAGCTTAGGTCTAGCGGGGGGGAGGATAGAGACCCAGTACTTC
>TRBV6-2/TRBV6-3|-|TRBJ2-3|-
CASYGDAQYF
TGTGCCAGCTATGGAGATGCGCAGTATTTT
>TRBV7-2|-|TRBJ2-3|TRBD2
CACSLPGLPSTDTHYF
TGTGCCTGCAGCTTACCGGGACTACCGAGCACAGATACGCATTATTTT
>TRBV27|many|TRBJ1-2|-
CASSSSGSGYTF
TGTGCCAGCAGTTCTTCAGGGAGTGGCTACACCTTC
>TRBV5-1|few|TRBJ2-2|TRBD2
CASSLVGLANTGELFF
TGCGCCAGCAGCTTGGTCGGACTAGCGAACACCGGGGAGCTGTTTTTT
>TRBV29-1|-|TRBJ1-1|TRBD1
CSVARTGGNTEAFF
TGCAGCGTCGCCAGGACAGGGGGGAACACTGAAGCTTTCTTT
>TRBV20-1|-|TRBJ1-2|-
CSAYIWVNYGYTF
TGCAGTGCATATATCTGGGTTAACTATGGCTACACCTTC
>TRBV30|-|TRBJ1-5|-
CAWSLSGSVDQPQHF
TGTGCCTGGAGTCTCTCAGGGAGCGTCGATCAGCCCCAGCATTTT
>TRBV7-2|-|TRBJ2-5|-
CASSLLGDAGQSEQYF
TGTGCCAGCAGCTTACTTGGCGACGCAGGGCAGAGCGAACAGTACTTC
>TRBV7-2|-|TRBJ1-2|-
CASSLDRSVGYTF
TGTGCCAGCAGCTTAGACAGATCGGTTGGCTACACCTTC
>TRBV5-1|many|TRBJ2-1|TRBD2
CASRVSGSYNEQFF
TGCGCCAGCAGGGTTAGCGGGAGCTACAATGAGCAGTTCTTC
>TRBV20-1|few|TRBJ2-2|TRBD2
CSARKGTSGGVNAGELFF
TGCAGTGCTAGGAAGGGGACTAGCGGGGGGGTGAACGCCGGGGAGCTGTTTTTT
>TRBV5-1|many|TRBJ2-4|TRBD1
CASSSRTGGLAKNIQYF
TGCGCCAGCAGTTCCCGGACAGGGGGACTAGCCAAAAACATTCAGTACTTC
>TRBV5-1|-|TRBJ2-7|TRBD1
CASSSGQEAADSF
TGCGCCAGCAGCTCGGGACAGGAGGCCGCTGATTCCTTC
>TRBV20-1|-|TRBJ2-3|TRBD2
CSASTSGELTDTQYF
TGCAGTGCTTCTACTAGCGGGGAACTCACAGATACGCAGTATTTT
>TRBV9|many|TRBJ2-1|TRBD2
CASSVETSGGGYNEQFF
TGTGCCAGCAGCGTAGAAACTAGCGGGGGGGGATACAATGAGCAGTTCTTC
>TRBV3-1|many|TRBJ2-1|-
CASSPDKTTLRFF
TGTGCCAGCAGCCCTGATAAGACGACTTTGCGGTTCTTC
>TRBV29-1|many|TRBJ2-1|TRBD1
CSVEGQGIYNEQFF
TGCAGCGTAGAGGGACAGGGAATCTACAATGAGCAGTTCTTC
>TRBV29-1|-|TRBJ2-1|TRBD2
CSAYEKGLAGYNEQFF
TGCAGCGCATACGAAAAGGGACTAGCGGGATACAATGAGCAGTTCTTC
>TRBV30|-|TRBJ2-7|TRBD1
CAWSVGTGTYEQYF
TGTGCCTGGAGTGTAGGGACAGGGACCTACGAGCAGTACTTC
>TRBV12-3/TRBV12-4|-|TRBJ2-1|-
CASSLGLALEQFF
TGTGCCAGCAGTTTAGGGCTAGCACTTGAGCAGTTCTTC
>TRBV6-5|-|TRBJ1-2|TRBD1
CASSYRDRGVYGYTF
TGTGCCAGCAGTTATAGGGACAGGGGGGTTTATGGCTACACCTTC
>TRBV20-1|many|TRBJ2-3|TRBD2
CSARAPSGGADTQYF
TGCAGTGCCCGCGCCCCTAGCGGGGGGGCAGATACGCAGTATTTT